This entry features one T cell receptor beta chain sequence. The record originates from a study of control samples from healthy donors and cancer patients. Data came from immunoSEQ multiplex PCR; TCRdb stores just in-frame clones and leaves some out. The table has 150,000 or so clones, 80% to 95% seen once; the top ten hold 0.68%. The CDR3 runs to 15 residues. The trim removed 6 bases at V and 6 bases at J, leaving 6 bases unmatched. Per the germline V gene, CDR1 is MNHEY and CDR2 is SVGAGI. This chain connects TRBV6-5 to TRBJ1-6, with 9 positions matching TRBD1. This clonotype originated in a woman under 40 in good health. The sequenced sample was blood. The CDR3 sequence is CASRDGTGINSPLHF. Written as DNA, the CDR3 is TGTGCCAGCAGGGATGGGACAGGGATTAATTCACCCCTCCACTTT.